These T cell receptor beta chains were read from a single sample in a study of metastatic and nonmetastatic thyroid tumors. TCRdb reanalyzed the PCR reads via MiXCR. Among about 30,000 clones, about 20% were seen once, and the ten largest hold approximately 40%. Input material: blood. These TCRs come from a female donor with papillary thyroid cancer or a benign thyroid nodule (not recorded which). Some clones in this sample may be carry-over from other donors' samples. CDR3s include the opening cysteine and the closing phenylalanine or tryptophan. The order of the fields is J gene, D gene, clone size, V gene, CDR3 protein, CDR3 DNA. D genes are given only for firm matches. Only part of the rows carry a size: once, few, many, or a class if the clone is expanded.

TRBJ2-1	TRBD1	few	TRBV5-1	CASSLDRGVNEQFF	TGCGCCAGCAGCTTGGACAGGGGGGTAAATGAGCAGTTCTTC
TRBJ1-5	.	.	TRBV18	CATTGTRNQPQHF	TGTGCCACCACAGGGACGCGCAATCAGCCCCAGCATTTT
TRBJ1-5	.	many	TRBV20-1	CSARDQSRVYSNQPQHF	TGCAGTGCTAGAGATCAGAGCAGGGTCTATAGCAATCAGCCCCAGCATTTT
TRBJ2-3	.	few	TRBV24-1	CATSERDSSTDTQYF	TGTGCCACCAGTGAGAGGGACTCTAGCACAGATACGCAGTATTTT
TRBJ1-2	TRBD1	many	TRBV2	CASTGQGDGYTF	TGTGCCAGCACGGGGCAGGGGGACGGCTACACCTTC
TRBJ2-1	TRBD1	few	TRBV6-1	CASSDRSGTGGNEQFF	TGTGCCAGCAGTGATCGATCGGGGACAGGGGGCAATGAGCAGTTCTTC
TRBJ2-2	TRBD2	many	TRBV6-2/TRBV6-3	CASSYSPSGVPGTGELFF	TGTGCCAGCAGTTACTCACCTAGCGGGGTTCCGGGCACCGGGGAGCTGTTTTTT
TRBJ2-7	TRBD1	once	TRBV4-2	CASSQEQGASYEQYF	TGTGCCAGCAGCCAAGAACAGGGGGCCTCCTACGAGCAGTACTTC
TRBJ2-6	TRBD1	.	TRBV19	CASSFRTGGSSGANVLTF	TGTGCCAGTAGTTTTCGGACAGGGGGCTCCTCTGGGGCCAACGTCCTGACTTTC
TRBJ1-3	TRBD1	.	TRBV20-1	CSARSQGARGNTIYF	TGCAGTGCTAGGTCACAGGGGGCACGGGGAAACACCATATATTTT
TRBJ2-7	TRBD1	.	TRBV4-1	CASSQETGGRQQYF	TGCGCCAGCAGCCAAGAGACAGGGGGACGCCAGCAGTACTTC
TRBJ2-2	.	many	TRBV19	CASTNLVRGRGGELFF	TGTGCCAGTACTAACCTCGTCAGGGGACGTGGCGGGGAGCTGTTTTTT
TRBJ1-2	.	.	TRBV2	CASSELGQGGGYTF	TGTGCCAGCAGTGAACTCGGGCAGGGTGGCGGCTACACCTTC
TRBJ2-5	.	many	TRBV5-1	CASSFSGSRMETQYF	TGCGCCAGCAGCTTCAGCGGCAGCCGAATGGAAACCCAGTACTTC
TRBJ1-5	TRBD1	few	TRBV19	CASSRTGRNQPQHF	TGTGCCAGTAGCCGGACAGGCCGCAATCAGCCCCAGCATTTT
TRBJ2-2	.	.	TRBV12-5	CASCLVRLTANTGELFF	TGTGCTAGTTGTTTGGTTCGCTTGACAGCGAACACCGGGGAGCTGTTTTTT
TRBJ1-2	TRBD1	many	TRBV19	CASSIDQGQGIDGYTF	TGTGCCAGTAGTATAGATCAAGGACAGGGGATCGATGGCTACACCTTC
TRBJ1-1	TRBD1	.	TRBV20-1	CSASGQGLNTEAFF	TGCAGTGCCTCCGGACAGGGGCTGAACACTGAAGCTTTCTTT
TRBJ1-4	.	.	TRBV7-8	CASSPGMRGWPEKLFF	TGTGCCAGCAGCCCCGGGATGAGGGGGTGGCCTGAGAAACTGTTTTTT
TRBJ2-7	TRBD1	many	TRBV7-8	CASSFGTGSTYEQYF	TGTGCCAGCAGTTTCGGGACAGGGTCAACCTACGAGCAGTACTTC
TRBJ1-1	.	few	TRBV28	CASSLGHTEAFF	TGTGCCAGCAGTTTGGGGCATACTGAAGCTTTCTTT
TRBJ1-2	.	few	TRBV30	CGWTQTAYGYTF	TGTGGCTGGACACAAACCGCCTATGGCTACACCTTC
TRBJ2-5	.	few	TRBV28	CASRPGTPQETQYF	TGTGCCAGCAGGCCCGGGACTCCCCAAGAGACCCAGTACTTC
TRBJ2-6	TRBD1	many	TRBV28	CASSFGQASGANVLTF	TGTGCCAGCAGTTTTGGACAGGCGTCTGGGGCCAACGTCCTGACTTTC
TRBJ2-1	TRBD2	many	TRBV29-1	CSVPEGSSGRAVRQFF	TGCAGCGTTCCCGAGGGGAGTAGCGGGAGGGCCGTCAGGCAGTTCTTC
TRBJ2-7	.	.	TRBV20-1	CSARDEIGWSTYEQYF	TGCAGTGCTAGAGATGAAATAGGGTGGAGCACCTACGAGCAGTACTTC
TRBJ2-3	TRBD2	medium-sized	TRBV28	CASSRPTSGSLGDTQYF	TGTGCCAGCAGTCGCCCGACTAGCGGGAGTCTGGGAGATACGCAGTATTTT
TRBJ2-5	TRBD1	.	TRBV6-5	CASNYRGRGQETQYF	TGTGCCAGCAATTACAGGGGGCGGGGGCAAGAGACCCAGTACTTC
TRBJ2-7	TRBD2	.	TRBV6-1	CASSLGRVSYDQYF	TGTGCCAGCAGCCTGGGGAGGGTCTCCTACGATCAGTACTTC
TRBJ1-2	.	few	TRBV12-3/TRBV12-4	CASTPQGSGGYTF	TGTGCCAGCACCCCCCAGGGCAGCGGGGGCTACACCTTC
TRBJ2-5	.	few	TRBV6-2/TRBV6-3	CASSYASAKETQYF	TGTGCAAGCAGTTACGCCTCGGCCAAGGAGACCCAGTACTTC
TRBJ2-2	.	many	TRBV27	CASSLWAGEVELFF	TGTGCCAGCAGTTTATGGGCAGGGGAGGTAGAGCTGTTTTTT
TRBJ2-1	TRBD2	few	TRBV15	CATTAWGGNEQFF	TGTGCCACTACCGCGTGGGGGGGCAATGAGCAGTTCTTC
TRBJ2-6	.	many	TRBV6-5	CASSYTGQSSGANVLTF	TGTGCCAGCAGTTATACGGGACAAAGCTCTGGGGCCAACGTCCTGACTTTC
TRBJ2-7	TRBD2	.	TRBV24-1	CATSRRPKAGFYEQYF	TGTGCCACCAGTCGGCGACCCAAAGCGGGATTCTACGAGCAGTACTTC
TRBJ1-5	.	.	TRBV11-3	CASSLVGVGPVFAGGQPQHF	TGTGCCAGCAGCTTAGTGGGGGTGGGTCCGGTCTTTGCGGGGGGCCAGCCCCAGCATTTT
TRBJ2-3	.	medium-sized	TRBV28	CASRSPLGGRGSDTQYF	TGTGCCAGCAGGTCCCCCCTTGGAGGCCGTGGTTCAGATACGCAGTATTTT
TRBJ2-7	.	.	TRBV11-2	CASTRGPTSYEQYF	TGTGCCAGCACCCGAGGACCAACCTCCTACGAGCAGTACTTC
TRBJ2-2	TRBD2	.	TRBV5-1	CASSPVSGGTGELFF	TGCGCCAGCAGCCCGGTATCGGGGGGAACCGGGGAGCTGTTTTTT
TRBJ2-1	.	.	TRBV27	CASSLSLAGSRYNEQFF	TGTGCCAGCAGTTTATCACTAGCTGGTTCTCGCTACAATGAGCAGTTCTTC
TRBJ2-3	.	.	TRBV7-9	CASISGEGGPQYF	TGTGCCAGCATCTCGGGAGAGGGAGGTCCGCAGTATTTT
TRBJ2-5	TRBD1	.	TRBV28	CASSFEQGAGETQYF	TGTGCCAGCAGTTTTGAACAGGGGGCAGGAGAGACCCAGTACTTC
TRBJ2-5	TRBD2	.	TRBV20-1	CSALRTSGGARETQYF	TGCAGTGCTTTGCGGACTAGCGGGGGGGCCCGCGAGACCCAGTACTTC
TRBJ2-5	TRBD2	.	TRBV28	CASSSTSGSAQYF	TGTGCCAGCAGTTCAACTAGCGGGAGCGCCCAGTACTTC
TRBJ2-7	.	once	TRBV11-1	CAKPPGARTLPTREQYF	TGTGCCAAACCTCCCGGAGCGCGGACCCTCCCCACTCGCGAGCAGTACTTC
TRBJ2-3	TRBD2	few	TRBV20-1	CSAPSSVAGATDTQYF	TGCAGTGCACCTTCATCGGTTGCGGGAGCCACAGATACGCAGTATTTT
TRBJ1-6	.	.	TRBV12-3/TRBV12-4	CASSSGTNHSPLHF	TGTGCCAGCAGTTCCGGGACAAACCATTCACCCCTCCACTTT
TRBJ1-5	.	.	TRBV20-1	CSARDGTHSNQPQHF	TGCAGTGCTAGGGACGGGACCCATAGCAACCAGCCCCAGCATTTT
TRBJ2-3	.	few	TRBV6-1	CASSGLSGEEVDTQYF	TGTGCCAGCAGTGGACTATCGGGAGAAGAGGTAGATACGCAGTATTTT
TRBJ2-5	TRBD2	many	TRBV7-2	CASSLSGGLTRSGTQYF	TGTGCCAGCAGCTTGAGCGGGGGGCTGACTAGATCCGGGACCCAGTACTTC
TRBJ2-3	TRBD2	.	TRBV15	CATSSRTRSTDTQYF	TGTGCCACCAGCTCGAGGACTAGAAGCACAGATACGCAGTATTTT
TRBJ1-1	.	few	TRBV28	CASSLQVNTEAFF	TGTGCCAGCAGTTTGCAGGTGAACACTGAAGCTTTCTTT
TRBJ2-5	.	.	TRBV27	CASILAAGQETQYF	.
TRBJ1-1	.	medium-sized	TRBV5-1	CASSLARENTEAFF	TGCGCCAGCAGCTTGGCCCGGGAGAACACTGAAGCTTTCTTT
TRBJ2-2	.	few	TRBV10-3	CAIRRYGADTGELFF	TGTGCCATCAGGAGATATGGGGCCGACACCGGGGAGCTGTTTTTT
TRBJ2-1	.	.	TRBV12-3/TRBV12-4	CASSLESGRYNEQFF	TGTGCCAGCAGTTTAGAGAGCGGGCGTTACAATGAGCAGTTCTTC
TRBJ2-7	TRBD2	many	TRBV20-1	CSARRTSGYEQYF	TGCAGTGCTAGGAGGACTAGCGGCTACGAGCAGTACTTC
TRBJ2-7	.	.	TRBV2	CASSVGVRGYEHYF	TGTGCCAGCAGTGTGGGGGTGAGAGGTTACGAGCATTACTTC